The 14 T cell receptor beta chains below come from one sample, sequenced in a study of response to subunit inactivated influenza vaccine. Using its own MiXCR run on the RT-PCR reads, TCRdb lists one record per CDR3 protein. The top ten clones hold approximately 7.6% of a sample with roughly 670,000 distinct CDR3 sequences, around 13% of them seen once. The sequences come from PBMCs from blood, collected about 14 days before vaccination. The receptors come from a man in his fifties who received an inactivated influenza vaccine.

The table lists this clonotype with many counts. The chain carries TRBV5-6 and TRBJ1-5; 9 nucleotides agree with TRBD1. V was pared by 7 bases and J by 1 base, with 6 bases of the junction left unmatched. Germline CDR1 is SGHDT and CDR2 is YYEEEE. CDR3 length: 15 residues. CDR3 residues: CASSLGTGSNQPQHF. Here the CDR3 DNA reads TGTGCCAGCTCCTTAGGGACAGGGAGCAATCAGCCCCAGCATTTT.

The chain joins TRBV7-2 to TRBJ1-5; no clear D. Germline V gene lookup returns CDR1 SGHTA and CDR2 FQGNSA. This CDR3 comprises 15 residues. Trimming pared 4 bases from V and 3 bases from J, leaving 13 bases between. The chain's CDR3 is CASSWASSTNQPQHF. The CDR3 region has the DNA TGTGCCAGCAGCTGGGCGTCCAGTACCAATCAGCCCCAGCATTTT.

The chain is built from TRBV9 and TRBJ2-5; D is unclear. The CDR3 spans 16 residues. Germline assignment: CDR1 SGDLS and CDR2 YYNGEE. The ends were cut back, 0 bases at V and 0 bases at J, with 12 bases in the middle. The CDR3 here is CASSVGVPVYQETQYF. In DNA form, the CDR3 reads TGTGCCAGCAGCGTAGGGGTCCCGGTCTACCAAGAGACCCAGTACTTC.

The gene calls are TRBV12-3 or TRBV12-4 and TRBJ2-1; D is uncertain. Trimming took off 2 bases at V and 6 bases at J, with 11 bases between the two ends. The length of the CDR3 is 14 residues. The CDR3 spells CASSLSRFGNEQFF. CDR3 sequence (DNA): TGTGCCAGCAGTTTAAGCAGGTTCGGCAATGAGCAGTTCTTC.

The V call is TRBV29-1, the J call TRBJ2-1; D is perhaps TRBD2 (6 bases). CDR3 length: 11 residues. CDR1 and CDR2 (germline): SQVTM, ANQGSEA. The germline V and J ends were trimmed by 6 bases and 10 bases, with 13 bases remaining between them. This CDR3 is CSVAGTEEQFF. The CDR3 DNA sequence: TGCAGCGTGGCCGGGACTGAAGAGCAGTTCTTC.

V gene TRBV18 combines with J gene TRBJ2-7; D might be TRBD1 (6 bases). Deletions cut 6 bases from V and 3 bases from J, with 15 bases between. Germline V gene sequence: CDR1 KGHSH, CDR2 LQKENI. CDR3 length: 14 amino acids. The CDR3, as DNA: TGTGCCAGCTCCCCCGGGCCAGGGGACTACGAGCAGTACTTC. This codes for CASSPGPGDYEQYF.

This clonotype was counted many times. V gene TRBV5-1 combines with J gene TRBJ2-1, with 7 bases matching TRBD2. Germline V gene sequence: CDR1 SGHRS, CDR2 YFSETQ. After removal of 0 bases from V and 3 bases from J, the junction contained 0 bases not matched to a gene. This CDR3 contains 14 residues. CDR3 loop: CASSLERDYNEQFF. The CDR3 bases are TGCGCCAGCAGCTTGGAGCGGGACTACAATGAGCAGTTCTTC.

This clonotype was found once. The rearrangement links TRBV4-3 to TRBJ2-5, with a weak D call TRBD2 (6 bases). The CDR3 consists of 17 residues. Trimming pared 0 bases from V and 1 base from J, leaving 15 bases between. From germline, CDR1 is LGHNA and CDR2 YSLEER. Written as DNA, the CDR3 is TGCGCCAGCAGCCAAGATCTGAGAAGGAGGGTCCAAGAGACCCAGTACTTC. This gives the protein CASSQDLRRRVQETQYF.

The chain combines TRBV19 with TRBJ2-2; no definite D call. V gave up 3 bases and J gave up 0 bases, with 8 bases separating them. Per germline, CDR1 LNHDA and CDR2 SQIVND (reference sequence). This CDR3 is 15 amino acids long. The CDR3 DNA reads TGTGCCAGTAGTATTTCTGGTACGAACACCGGGGAGCTGTTTTTT. This translates into CASSISGTNTGELFF.

The CDR3, as DNA: TGTGCCACCAGCGCTCACCCGGAGGACAGGGCGGAGACCCAGTACTTC. Its protein product is CATSAHPEDRAETQYF. The chain carries TRBV15 and TRBJ2-5; 8 bases fit TRBD1. The germline CDR1 and CDR2 sequences are LNHNV and YYDKDF (reference sequence). With 5 bases clipped from V and 5 bases from J, the junction kept 13 bases outside the gene matches. CDR3 size: 16 residues.

The CDR3 sequence is CASRHTGERRQPQHF. CDR3 in DNA: TGTGCCAGCAGACACACAGGGGAGCGGCGTCAGCCCCAGCATTTT. The chain carries TRBV6-1 and TRBJ1-5; TRBD1 matches 7 bases. The CDR3 length is 15 residues. Germline V lookup: CDR1 MNHNS, CDR2 SASEGT. The ends lost 6 bases at V and 6 bases at J; junction bases unmatched: 11.

The table lists this clonotype with a few counts. The V gene is TRBV6-6, the J gene TRBJ1-5, with D uncertain. The CDR3 has 12 amino acids. Between the trimmed V and J ends, which lost 7 bases and 3 bases, there was a span of 7 bases. Germline assignment: CDR1 MNHNY and CDR2 SVGAGI (reference sequence). CDR3 sequence: CASNSNNQPQHF. Written as DNA, the CDR3 is TGTGCCAGCAATTCCAACAATCAGCCCCAGCATTTT.

This clonotype showed up many times. The CDR3 reads CSAGGATNEKLFF. The CDR3 nucleotides read TGCAGTGCTGGGGGGGCCACTAATGAAAAACTGTTTTTT. J is TRBJ1-4 and V is TRBV20-1; D might be TRBD1 (6 bases). Trimming shortened V by 5 bases and J by 2 bases, and 9 bases separated the two germline ends. This CDR3 has 13 residues. Germline CDR1 reads DFQATT; CDR2 reads SNEGSKA (reference sequence).

V gene TRBV10-3 combines with J gene TRBJ2-1; possibly TRBD1 for D (6 bases). With 6 bases removed from V and 9 bases from J, the gap between germline ends came to 15 bases. This CDR3 comprises 13 residues. Per the germline V gene, CDR1 is ENHRY and CDR2 is SYGVKD. The CDR3 protein is CAIRFGQISEQFF. CDR3 DNA: TGTGCCATCAGATTCGGACAGATTAGTGAGCAGTTCTTC.